Described below is a single T cell receptor (beta chain) sequence and its context. Its antigen is undetermined. The sample is drawn from a study of CD8 T cells in ankylosing spondylitis. Trimming took 0 bases from V and 3 from J; bases not matched to a gene: 5. Germline values: CDR1 MDHEN, CDR2 SYDVKM. The CDR3 is 16 amino acids. Whole-study results and caveats: Before this, some motif variants had been reported in reactive arthritis synovial fluid and blood. It was reported that disease-linked clones were significantly enriched in matched ankylosing spondylitis synovial fluid. Among TCR beta sequences, a motif of eight highly homologous variants appeared characteristic of ankylosing spondylitis blood.

Quantitative 5'-RACE with molecular barcodes produced the TCR beta libraries. MiXCR, applied by TCRdb to the 5' RACE reads, yields one record per CDR3 protein. The sample has about 250,000 distinct CDR3 sequences, 32% seen once. Sequenced sample: blood, either unsorted or a sorted T cell fraction (not recorded which). This clonotype was sampled from a male donor with ankylosing spondylitis or in good health (not recorded which). V gene TRBV28 combines with J gene TRBJ2-7; 10 bases match TRBD1. The CDR3 here is CASSLWGTGEDYEQYF. CDR3 nucleotide sequence: TGTGCCAGCAGTTTATGGGGGACAGGGGAGGACTACGAGCAGTACTTC.